Presented here are 6 T cell receptor beta chains from one specimen sequenced in a study of shared clonotypes between healthy human individuals (dated by TCRdb to 2018 to 2020). The library came from the immunoSEQ multiplex PCR assay. Imported from immuneACCESS, the table was reduced by TCRdb to in-frame sequences with V and J called. These copies leave out some clones; in studies compared against another copy, an unresolved V gene accounts for under half, and the cause of the remainder is not known. The sample records approximately 2.4 million clones, 90% to 96% of which are singletons. 0.1% to 0.15% of the sample rests with the top ten. Sequencing was done on a sample of naive CD4+ T cells sorted from blood. Interpreted using the paper, the cell subset or site label stands for: CD45RA+ positively selected. The source is a man aged 18-30 years in good health.

On this clone: A read error may produce the germline difference seen at one junction end. This chain links TRBV10-1 with TRBJ2-6; TRBD1 aligns across 9 bases. The germline CDR1 and CDR2 sequences are WNHNN and SYGVQD (reference sequence). CDR3 length: 13 amino acids. The chain's CDR3 is CASTRTGVNVLTF. The DNA for the CDR3 is TGCGCCAGCACTAGGACAGGGGTCAACGTCCTGACTTTC.

CDR3 DNA: TGTGCCAGCAGACAGGGAGGGAGCTACGAGCAGTACTTC. This gives the protein CASRQGGSYEQYF. This chain connects TRBV7-2 to TRBJ2-7; maybe TRBD2 (7 bases). Germline V lookup: CDR1 SGHTA, CDR2 FQGNSA. Trimming pared 6 bases from V and 3 bases from J, leaving 12 bases between. This CDR3 comprises 13 residues.

The V gene is TRBV10-1, the J gene TRBJ2-1, with 9 nucleotides matching TRBD2. After removal of 3 bases from V and 5 bases from J, the junction contained 5 bases not matched to a gene. The CDR3 is 15 amino acids. From germline, CDR1 is WNHNN and CDR2 SYGVQD (reference sequence). The CDR3 sequence: CASSDPGLANNEQFF. CDR3 coding DNA: TGCGCCAGCAGTGATCCGGGACTAGCAAACAATGAGCAGTTCTTC.

The chain uses TRBV5-1 and TRBJ2-3; TRBD2 agrees at 12 bases. V lost 4 bases, J lost 6 bases, and 9 bases stayed unmatched. The germline V gene encodes CDR1 SGHRS and CDR2 YFSETQ. CDR3 size: 16 residues. The CDR3 spells CASSTGLAGIVDTQYF. CDR3 nucleotides: TGCGCCAGCAGCACAGGACTAGCGGGGATAGTTGATACGCAGTATTTT.

The chain links TRBV4-2 to TRBJ1-5, with D possibly TRBD1 on 5 matching bases. This CDR3 is 16 amino acids long. Trimming removed 3 bases at V and 2 bases at J, with 14 bases between. The germline V gene has CDR1 LGHNA and CDR2 YNFKEQ. The chain's CDR3 is CASSHTKGPGNQPQHF. The CDR3 DNA follows: TGTGCCAGCAGCCATACGAAGGGGCCGGGCAATCAGCCCCAGCATTTT.

The chain uses TRBV11-3 and TRBJ2-2, with 9 nucleotides matching TRBD2. Trimming cost V 3 bases and J 4 bases; bases outside gene matches: 6. The germline V gene encodes CDR1 SGHNT and CDR2 YENEEA. This CDR3 is 16 amino acids long. In DNA form, the CDR3 reads TGTGCCAGCAGCTTCGGGACTAGCTACACCACCGGGGAGCTGTTTTTT. Protein sequence: CASSFGTSYTTGELFF.